This T cell receptor (beta chain) stems from a study of a mutant IDH1 vaccine in newly diagnosed glioma. The CDR3 spans 15 residues. J gave up 7 bases and V 0 bases, and 6 bases lay outside the gene matches. Germline V gene data show CDR1 as MNHEY and CDR2 as SVGAGI. This clone was observed a single time. The antigen remains unidentified. Time point defined: week 23, last vaccination. Every single dose of the vaccine, 300 ug of mutant IDH1 20-mer peptide, came with topical imiquimod. Repertoires were generated with immunoSEQ multiplex PCR, while TCRdb's copy carries only in-frame clones and drops some. The sample yields some 60,000 clones, 75% to 90% seen once.

Sequencing used PBMCs, obtained from a glioma patient whose treatment included an IDH1 peptide vaccine. This TCR was recovered from a man between 35 and 55 years old with glioma. The J gene is TRBJ1-5, the V gene TRBV6-5; the match to TRBD1 covers 7 bases. As DNA, the CDR3 is TGTGCCAGCAGTTACTCGAGGACAGGTTTCCAGCCCCAGCATTTT. Protein sequence: CASSYSRTGFQPQHF.